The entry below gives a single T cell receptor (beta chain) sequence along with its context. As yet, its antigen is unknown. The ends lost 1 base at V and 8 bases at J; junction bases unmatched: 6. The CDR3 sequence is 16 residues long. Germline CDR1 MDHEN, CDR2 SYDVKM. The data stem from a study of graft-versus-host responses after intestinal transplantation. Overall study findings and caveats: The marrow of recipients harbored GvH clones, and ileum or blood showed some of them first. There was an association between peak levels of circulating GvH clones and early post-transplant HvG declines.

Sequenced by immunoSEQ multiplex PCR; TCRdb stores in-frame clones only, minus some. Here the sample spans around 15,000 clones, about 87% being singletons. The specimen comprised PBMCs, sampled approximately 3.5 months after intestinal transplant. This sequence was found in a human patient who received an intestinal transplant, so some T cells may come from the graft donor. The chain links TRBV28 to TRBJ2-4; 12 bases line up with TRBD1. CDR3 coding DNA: TGTGCCAGCAGTTTATATCCGGGACAGGGGGCGGACATTCAGTACTTC. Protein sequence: CASSLYPGQGADIQYF.